The 17 T cell receptor beta chains given below trace back to one sample, sequenced in a study of patients and donors after allogeneic stem cell transplantation. Each CDR3 protein is one row after TCRdb ran MiXCR on the RT-PCR reads. Of roughly 880,000 distinct CDR3 sequences listed, about 20% are singletons. Sequenced input: blood, either unsorted or a sorted T cell fraction (not recorded which). The source is a human donor who was either an allogeneic HSCT recipient or a stem cell or donor lymphocyte infusion donor (not recorded which). It is not recorded whose cells these are; they may come from a transplant donor.

The chain carries TRBV9 and TRBJ2-7, with D perhaps TRBD1 (5 bases). Trimming took off 4 bases at V and 6 bases at J, with 20 bases between the two ends. Germline CDR1 is SGDLS and CDR2 is YYNGEE. The CDR3 spans 15 residues. CDR3 in DNA: TGTGCCAGCAGCCCCAGGGTCGACCCGGGTGGCGAGCAGTACTTC. Translation: CASSPRVDPGGEQYF.

This clonotype came up a few times. The chain uses TRBV2 and TRBJ2-2, with D perhaps assigned TRBD1 or TRBD2 (7 bases each). V was cut by 4 bases and J by 7 bases, with 16 bases left in between. The germline gives CDR1 SNHLY, CDR2 FYNNEI. The CDR3 is 15 residues long. The DNA for the CDR3 is TGTGCCAGCAGTGGGACTAGACAGGGTGTCGGGGAGCTGTTTTTT. Its protein product is CASSGTRQGVGELFF.

The chain carries TRBV9 and TRBJ2-7; 15 positions agree with TRBD2. The CDR3 runs 18 residues. V dropped 0 bases and J dropped 4; count of bases not matched to a gene: 8. Germline lookup yields CDR1 SGDLS and CDR2 YYNGEE. The CDR3 is CASSVDPGLAGGKYEQYF. CDR3 nucleotide sequence: TGTGCCAGCAGCGTAGATCCGGGACTAGCGGGAGGAAAGTACGAGCAGTACTTC.

The chain employs TRBV7-8 and TRBJ1-2, with no clear D. Trimming left V 1 base short and J 5 bases short, with 14 bases between. The CDR3 sequence is 15 residues long. The germline gives CDR1 SGHVS, CDR2 FQNEAQ. The CDR3 nucleotides are TGTGCCAGCAGCTTAGAAGGCAGGTTATGGTATGGCTACACCTTC. Translation: CASSLEGRLWYGYTF.

The rearrangement links TRBV4-1 to TRBJ2-7; 9 nucleotides align to TRBD1. The V and J ends lost 4 bases and 3 bases, in that order; junction bases with no gene match: 10. The CDR3 contains 16 residues. Germline assignment: CDR1 MGHRA and CDR2 YSYEKL. CDR3 in DNA: TGCGCCAGCAGCCTAGAGAGGGACAGGGTGATCTACGAGCAGTACTTC. It encodes CASSLERDRVIYEQYF.

The genes are TRBV7-9 and TRBJ1-4; tentatively, D is TRBD1 (5 bases). This CDR3 has 15 amino acids. CDR1 and CDR2 (germline): SEHNR, FQNEAQ (reference sequence). Trimming cost V 5 bases and J 3 bases, with 13 bases left between them. The CDR3 DNA follows: TGTGCCAGCAGCGGGGCTGAAAGGCCTAATGAAAAACTGTTTTTT. Translation gives CASSGAERPNEKLFF.

This clonotype was detected ten times or more. The CDR3 spells CASSPGQGRDEQFF. In DNA, the CDR3 is TGTGCCAGCAGCCCGGGACAGGGGAGGGATGAGCAGTTCTTC. The chain links TRBV12-3 or TRBV12-4 to TRBJ2-1; 10 bases agree with TRBD1. The CDR3 has 14 amino acids. J gave up 8 bases and V 6 bases, and 7 bases lay outside the gene matches.

This clonotype showed up just a few times. The chain is built from TRBV5-6 and TRBJ1-1; tentative D call: TRBD1 (5 bases). V was trimmed by 4 bases and J by 5 bases, leaving 15 bases between them. The germline V gene has CDR1 SGHDT and CDR2 YYEEEE. This CDR3 has 14 amino acids. For the CDR3, the DNA is TGTGCCAGCAGCCTCCGACAGTCCAGGACTGAAGCTTTCTTT. Translating gives CASSLRQSRTEAFF.

This clonotype has more than one count but fewer than ten. The rearrangement joins TRBV20-1 to TRBJ2-1, with 8 bases fitting TRBD1. Germline values: CDR1 DFQATT, CDR2 SNEGSKA (reference sequence). The CDR3 is 18 residues long. The V gene end was trimmed by 6 bases and the J gene end by 0 bases; junction bases not matched to a gene: 16. The CDR3, as DNA: TGCAGTGCCAGTTCTAGGACAGGGAGAACAAGCTCCTACAATGAGCAGTTCTTC. Its translation: CSASSRTGRTSSYNEQFF.

This clonotype appeared a few times. This chain connects TRBV12-3 or TRBV12-4 to TRBJ1-1, with TRBD1 identical over 10 bases. Trimming took 6 bases from V and 10 from J; bases not matched to a gene: 11. The length of the CDR3 is 14 residues. The CDR3 nucleotides are TGTGCCAGCAGGGCCTCTGACAGGGGGCGCCGAGCTTTCTTT. Encoded protein: CASRASDRGRRAFF.

This clonotype was seen only a few times. V gene TRBV7-3 combines with J gene TRBJ2-5; TRBD1 or TRBD2 may be the D gene (5 bases each). This CDR3 spans 14 amino acids. From germline, CDR1 is SGHTA and CDR2 FQGTGA. Trimming stripped 5 bases from V and 7 bases from J, with 17 bases between. The CDR3: CASSPGTPSGTQYF. The CDR3 nucleotides are TGTGCCAGCAGCCCCGGGACCCCTTCGGGGACCCAGTACTTC.

The V gene is TRBV4-1, the J gene TRBJ1-2; no clear D. The CDR3 consists of 16 residues. Between the trimmed V and J ends, which lost 3 bases and 1 base, there was a span of 15 bases. CDR1 is MGHRA, CDR2 YSYEKL, per germline. CDR3 in amino acids: CASSHAQNTVNYGYTF. CDR3 DNA sequence: TGCGCCAGCAGCCACGCACAAAACACCGTTAACTATGGCTACACCTTC.

The chain joins TRBV7-3 to TRBJ2-1, with D perhaps matching TRBD2 (6 bases). Trimming cost V 8 bases and J 5 bases, with 13 bases left between them. The CDR3 is 13 residues long. The germline V gene encodes CDR1 SGHTA and CDR2 FQGTGA. CDR3 DNA: TGTGCCAGCGGGGGGAGAGCGAACAATGAGCAGTTCTTC. Translating gives CASGGRANNEQFF.

The chain couples TRBV20-1 to TRBJ2-7, with a tentative D call TRBD1 (6 bases). From germline, CDR1 is DFQATT and CDR2 SNEGSKA (reference sequence). The CDR3 is 12 amino acids. V gave up 4 bases and J gave up 3 bases, with 10 bases separating them. Written as DNA, the CDR3 is TGCAGTGCTACGGACAGCCTCTACGAGCAGTACTTC. As protein: CSATDSLYEQYF.

V usage is TRBV30 and J usage is TRBJ1-5; 9 bases match TRBD1. The CDR3 spans 14 residues. Germline assignment: CDR1 GTSNPN and CDR2 SVGIG (reference sequence). Trimming took 0 bases from V and 4 from J; bases not matched to a gene: 1. The CDR3 region has the DNA TGTGCCTGGAGTGTGGGACAGGGAAATCAGCCCCAGCATTTT. Translation: CAWSVGQGNQPQHF.

This chain joins TRBV5-4 and TRBJ1-2, with 9 bases that match TRBD1. V lost 4 bases, J lost 2 bases, and 9 bases stayed unmatched. The CDR3 spans 16 residues. CDR1 SGHNT and CDR2 YYREEE come from the germline V gene (reference sequence). This CDR3 reads CASSLPRTGENYGYTF. CDR3 coding DNA: TGTGCCAGCAGCCTACCCCGGACAGGGGAGAACTATGGCTACACCTTC.

This clonotype has a handful of counts. The V and J genes are TRBV20-1 and TRBJ2-1; 10 positions match TRBD2. Germline CDR1 reads DFQATT; CDR2 reads SNEGSKA (reference sequence). There are 14 residues in the CDR3. The V and J ends lost 1 base and 8 bases, in that order; junction bases with no gene match: 5. CDR3 coding DNA: TGCAGTGCTAGAGGGCTAGCGGGAGCAGATGAGCAGTTCTTC. Protein product: CSARGLAGADEQFF.